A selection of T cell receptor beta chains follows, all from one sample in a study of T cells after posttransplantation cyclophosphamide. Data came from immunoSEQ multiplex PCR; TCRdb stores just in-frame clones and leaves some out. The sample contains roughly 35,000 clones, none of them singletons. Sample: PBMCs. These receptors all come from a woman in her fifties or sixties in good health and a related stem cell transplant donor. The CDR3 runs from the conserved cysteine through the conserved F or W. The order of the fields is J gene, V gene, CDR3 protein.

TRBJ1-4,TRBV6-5,CASRPTGENEKLFF
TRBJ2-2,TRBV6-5,CASSRGGAGELFF
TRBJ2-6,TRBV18,CASSPQGTGANVLTF
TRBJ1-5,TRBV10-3,CAISDPNQPQHF
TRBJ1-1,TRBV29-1,CSVDKGTGYTEAFF
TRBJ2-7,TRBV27,CASSLRLAGGPLSDEQYF
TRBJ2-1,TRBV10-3,CAISESPRTSGQWDEQFF
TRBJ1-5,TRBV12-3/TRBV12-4,CASSLSQVNQPQHF
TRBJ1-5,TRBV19,CASSSGLNQPQHF
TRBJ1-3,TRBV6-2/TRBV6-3,CASRTATGARGNTIYF
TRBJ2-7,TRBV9,CASSVSTGGIYEQYF
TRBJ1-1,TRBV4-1,CASSQHRGLFCTEAFF